The 31 T cell receptor beta chains presented below share a single source sample, sequenced in a study of monozygotic twins with inflammatory bowel disease. TCRdb re-called the 5' RACE reads; every CDR3 protein appears as one record, without DNA. The table counts just over 300,000 distinct CDR3 sequences; 5.6% lies in the top ten. Material for sequencing was blood. These receptors were collected from a human donor with ulcerative colitis or Crohn's disease, or a healthy co-twin of an affected twin (not recorded which).

V gene TRBV12-3 or TRBV12-4 combines with J gene TRBJ2-5. This CDR3 contains 12 residues. CDR3 sequence: CASSSLEETQYF.

The chain is built from TRBV20-1 and TRBJ2-2; TCRdb lists TRBD1, though no DNA is available to test this call. CDR1 and CDR2 (germline): DFQATT, SNEGSKA (reference sequence). This CDR3 comprises 18 residues. CDR3 loop: CSARDLVPRGAWSGELFF.

This sequence joins TRBV30 and TRBJ1-2. The CDR3 totals 13 residues. CDR1 GTSNPN and CDR2 SVGIG come from the germline V gene (reference sequence). CDR3 region: CAWSRGRNYGYTF.

The chain recombines TRBV7-2 with TRBJ2-5. Per germline, CDR1 SGHTA and CDR2 FQGNSA. The CDR3 sequence is 15 residues long. The CDR3 spells CASSFLPRGWETQYF. The full variable domain, with the rest looked up from reference TRBV7-2 and TRBJ2-5, is GAGVSQSPSNKVTEKGKDVELRCDPISGHTALYWYRQSLGQGLEFLIYFQGNSAPDKSGLPSDRFSAERTGGSVSTLTIQRTQQEDSAVYLCASSFLPRGWETQYFGPGTRLLVL.

The chain links TRBV6-6 to TRBJ2-2. CDR1 is MNHNY and CDR2 is SVGAGI in the germline V gene (reference sequence). There are 13 residues in the CDR3. CDR3 region: CASSYDTTGELFF.

This chain's CDR3 is CASRGRGLRDTQYF. The chain carries TRBV6-1 and TRBJ2-3; TCRdb proposes TRBD1, but this gene call is untestable without DNA. The CDR3 has 14 amino acids. Germline V gene data show CDR1 as MNHNS and CDR2 as SASEGT.

This chain connects TRBV4-3 to TRBJ2-3; TCRdb returns TRBD2, unconfirmable since there is no DNA. The CDR3 consists of 17 residues. Germline CDR1 is LGHNA and CDR2 is YSLEER. CDR3 sequence: CASSQAPGRAVTDTQYF.

The CDR3 is CASSDYSSTYNEQFF. V gene TRBV6-1 combines with J gene TRBJ2-1. The CDR3 spans 15 residues. Germline assignment: CDR1 MNHNS and CDR2 SASEGT.

The genes are TRBV7-2 and TRBJ1-5; without DNA, the TCRdb call of TRBD1 cannot be checked. CDR3 length: 16 amino acids. Germline lookup yields CDR1 SGHTA and CDR2 FQGNSA. The CDR3 sequence is CASSLKQGRGNQPQHF.

The chain links TRBV20-1 to TRBJ2-3; the D gene TCRdb calls, TRBD2, cannot be checked with no DNA. CDR1 and CDR2 from the germline V gene are DFQATT and SNEGSKA (reference sequence). There are 14 residues in the CDR3. The CDR3 here is CSARETSGSDTQYF.

The chain has TRBV5-1 and TRBJ2-1; there is no DNA to check the TCRdb D call of TRBD2. The CDR3 extends over 14 amino acids. Germline V lookup: CDR1 SGHRS, CDR2 YFSETQ. The CDR3 is CASGGSGDYNEQFF. The full variable domain, completed using reference TRBV5-1 and TRBJ2-1, is KAGVTQTPRYLIKTRGQQVTLSCSPISGHRSVSWYQQTPGQGLQFLFEYFSETQRNKGNFPGRFSGRQFSNSRSEMNVSTLELGDSALYLCASGGSGDYNEQFFGPGTRLTVL.

This sequence joins TRBV28 and TRBJ2-2; the D call from TCRdb, TRBD1, cannot be confirmed without DNA. The V gene's germline CDR1 is MDHEN and CDR2 SYDVKM. The CDR3 is 14 residues long. The CDR3 spells CASTLGGGTGELFF.

This chain uses TRBV12-3 or TRBV12-4 with TRBJ1-5; TCRdb gives TRBD1 as the D gene, but with no DNA this cannot be confirmed. The CDR3 has 15 residues. The CDR3 region is CASSPQGIGHQPQHF.

V usage is TRBV5-6 and J usage is TRBJ2-5; the D gene TCRdb calls, TRBD2, cannot be checked with no DNA. CDR3 length: 16 residues. Germline CDR1 reads SGHDT; CDR2 reads YYEEEE. CDR3 in amino acids: CASSLFLAGARETQYF.

V usage is TRBV9 and J usage is TRBJ2-1; the TCRdb D gene call, TRBD2, has no DNA to confirm it. This CDR3 comprises 18 residues. The germline CDR1 and CDR2 sequences are SGDLS and YYNGEE. CDR3 amino acids: CASSGDYSRKLSYNEQFF.

CDR3 in amino acids: CASNSGTGSAFF. The V call is TRBV7-9, the J call TRBJ1-1; TCRdb selects TRBD1, and the lack of DNA leaves this call unchecked. The germline CDR1 and CDR2 sequences are SEHNR and FQNEAQ (reference sequence). There are 12 residues in the CDR3.

This rearrangement joins TRBV20-1 to TRBJ2-3; the TCRdb call, TRBD2, lacks DNA for checking. The CDR3 sequence is 18 residues long. Germline CDR1 reads DFQATT; CDR2 reads SNEGSKA (reference sequence). The CDR3 reads CSAKGPRDYPTSTDTQYF.

This rearrangement joins TRBV6-1 to TRBJ2-1; lacking DNA, the TRBD1 call made by TCRdb goes unchecked. The CDR3 is 15 residues long. Looked up from germline, CDR1 is MNHNS and CDR2 is SASEGT. The CDR3 is CASKIPGQTYNEQFF.

The CDR3 region is CASSRATGTYEQYF. The V gene is TRBV7-6, the J gene TRBJ2-7; TCRdb selects TRBD1, and the lack of DNA leaves this call unchecked. This CDR3 is 14 amino acids long. Germline V lookup: CDR1 SGHVS, CDR2 FNYEAQ.

The V and J genes are TRBV6-5 and TRBJ1-4; TCRdb picks TRBD1, but there is no DNA to check that call. Germline V gene data show CDR1 as MNHEY and CDR2 as SVGAGI. This CDR3 is built from 15 residues. The CDR3 sequence is CASSYSSGVREKLFF.

The CDR3 is CASSLGTLGETQYF. V is TRBV3-1 and J is TRBJ2-5; with no DNA, the TCRdb D assignment of TRBD2 cannot be verified. The CDR3 consists of 14 residues. Germline V gene sequence: CDR1 LGHDT, CDR2 YNNKEL (reference sequence).

J is TRBJ2-2 and V is TRBV20-1; TCRdb picks TRBD1, but there is no DNA to check that call. Germline CDR1 DFQATT, CDR2 SNEGSKA (reference sequence). The CDR3 totals 14 residues. The CDR3 spells CSARGAGRIGELFF.

This sequence joins TRBV20-1 and TRBJ2-4; TCRdb outputs TRBD1, but without DNA this stays unchecked. The CDR3 totals 15 residues. Germline lookup yields CDR1 DFQATT and CDR2 SNEGSKA (reference sequence). This chain's CDR3 is CSASGQGTAKNIQYF.

The CDR3 region is CASSLGQGDTGELFF. The rearrangement links TRBV18 to TRBJ2-2; TCRdb proposes TRBD1, but this gene call is untestable without DNA. This CDR3 spans 15 amino acids. Germline V gene data show CDR1 as KGHSH and CDR2 as LQKENI.

V usage is TRBV12-3 or TRBV12-4 and J usage is TRBJ1-3; TCRdb lists TRBD1, though no DNA is available to test this call. This CDR3 comprises 14 residues. CDR3 loop: CASRGTASGNTIYF.

This chain connects TRBV7-2 to TRBJ1-5. The CDR3 length is 16 residues. Germline V lookup: CDR1 SGHTA, CDR2 FQGNSA. Here the CDR3 reads CASSSGALSSNQPQHF.

This rearrangement joins TRBV9 to TRBJ2-5; TCRdb returns TRBD1, unconfirmable since there is no DNA. Per germline, CDR1 SGDLS and CDR2 YYNGEE. This CDR3 spans 15 amino acids. The CDR3 loop is CASSPGRGQLETQYF.

The rearrangement links TRBV7-9 to TRBJ2-7. The CDR3 has 15 amino acids. Germline assignment: CDR1 SEHNR and CDR2 FQNEAQ (reference sequence). Here the CDR3 reads CASSLVSSQTTEQYF.

This CDR3 reads CASSLGQQGPNYEQYF. V gene TRBV7-9 combines with J gene TRBJ2-7; the TRBD1 assignment by TCRdb is unverifiable without DNA. The germline V gene has CDR1 SEHNR and CDR2 FQNEAQ (reference sequence). CDR3 length equals 16 residues.

V is TRBV3-1 and J is TRBJ1-6. The CDR3 sequence is 14 residues long. Per the germline V gene, CDR1 is LGHDT and CDR2 is YNNKEL (reference sequence). CDR3 sequence reads: CASSHHSLNSPLHF.

The rearrangement links TRBV7-9 to TRBJ1-1; TCRdb designates TRBD1, a call that cannot be tested without DNA. The CDR3 is made up of 16 amino acids. Per the germline V gene, CDR1 is SEHNR and CDR2 is FQNEAQ (reference sequence). CDR3 loop: CASSLARGRGLAEAFF. The whole variable domain, filled in from reference TRBV7-9 and TRBJ1-1, reads DTGVSQNPRHKITKRGQNVTFRCDPISEHNRLYWYRQTLGQGPEFLTYFQNEAQLEKSRLLSDRFSAERPKGSFSTLEIQRTEQGDSAMYLCASSLARGRGLAEAFFGQGTRLTVV.